Each of the 24 T cell receptor beta chains below was sequenced from the same sample in a study of read filtering for tumor transcriptome and immune sequencing. From about 400 ng of RNA, a library with molecular barcoded alpha/delta and beta/gamma adaptors was made. TCRdb processed the reads anew with MiXCR; each CDR3 protein has one entry. The sample has around 58,000 distinct CDR3 sequences; around 14% are singletons. The sample consisted of a population of CD138-negative cells sorted from bone marrow. The origin of the receptors is a donor at least 40 years old with multiple myeloma.

This clonotype occurred many times. The V call is TRBV29-1, the J call TRBJ2-5; D uncertain. V was cut by 6 bases and J by 0 bases, with 5 bases left in between. This CDR3 is 11 amino acids long. Germline-derived CDR1 and CDR2 are SQVTM and ANQGSEA. CDR3 coding DNA: TGCAGCGTGAGGTACCAAGAGACCCAGTACTTC. Its translation: CSVRYQETQYF.

The J gene is TRBJ2-2, the V gene TRBV7-2; 9 bases are shared with TRBD2. There are 16 residues in the CDR3. V was pared by 10 bases and J by 4 bases, with 13 bases of the junction left unmatched. Germline V lookup: CDR1 SGHTA, CDR2 FQGNSA. DNA of the CDR3: TGTGCCACCCCAGCTAGCGGGGTTCGAGGCACCGGGGAGCTGTTTTTT. Translating gives CATPASGVRGTGELFF.

This clonotype has more than one count but fewer than ten. The chain joins TRBV20-1 to TRBJ2-3; 9 bases are a match to TRBD2. The germline CDR1 and CDR2 sequences are DFQATT and SNEGSKA (reference sequence). This CDR3 region has 15 residues. V was clipped by 3 bases and J by 5 bases; unmatched bases: 9. This CDR3 reads CSARPFSGGVDTQYF. The DNA for the CDR3 is TGCAGTGCTAGGCCCTTTAGCGGGGGAGTAGATACGCAGTATTTT.

This clonotype was recorded many times. The chain joins TRBV7-8 to TRBJ2-1; D could derive from TRBD1 or TRBD2 (5 bases each). Looked up from germline, CDR1 is SGHVS and CDR2 is FQNEAQ. CDR3 length equals 15 residues. The V gene lost 5 bases and the J gene lost 5 bases, with 16 bases spanning the gap. The CDR3 DNA reads as TGTGCCAGCAGCCTTCGAGGGGTGGCAGACAATGAGCAGTTCTTC. Translation gives CASSLRGVADNEQFF.

This clonotype has at least ten counts. The gene calls are TRBV12-3 or TRBV12-4 and TRBJ1-1; no definite D call. The CDR3 consists of 14 residues. V lost 3 bases to trimming and J lost 1 base, with 9 bases between them. CDR3: CASSFGLRNTEAFF. CDR3 sequence (DNA): TGTGCCAGCAGTTTCGGCCTTCGGAACACTGAAGCTTTCTTT.

This clonotype was seen at least ten times. The conserved phenylalanine or tryptophan is not found at the CDR3 terminus, so this likely reflects a read error. It is unclear where the CDR3 begins or ends on the DNA, so no DNA is shown, and the CDR3 is as TCRdb lists it. V and J are TRBV27 and TRBJ2-3; whether TRBD2, the table's D call, matches the DNA was not checked. The CDR3 contains 12 residues when both ends are counted. From germline, CDR1 is MNHEY and CDR2 SMNVEV (reference sequence). Here the CDR3 reads CASSYKTSGKKG.

This clonotype was counted ten times or more. The chain couples TRBV20-1 to TRBJ2-3, with 13 bases matching TRBD2. V lost 6 bases, J lost 3 bases, and 9 bases stayed unmatched. Germline V gives CDR1 DFQATT, CDR2 SNEGSKA (reference sequence). CDR3 length equals 16 residues. The CDR3 region is CSAVAGTSGITDTQYF. In nucleotides, the CDR3 is TGCAGTGCAGTCGCCGGGACTAGCGGGATAACAGATACGCAGTATTTT.

This clonotype was picked up many times. The gene calls are TRBV20-1 and TRBJ2-7; 10 bases map to TRBD2. V gave up 3 bases and J gave up 7 bases; unmatched junction bases: 9. The germline V gene encodes CDR1 DFQATT and CDR2 SNEGSKA (reference sequence). CDR3 length equals 14 residues. CDR3 coding DNA: TGCAGTGCTAGGAGAGCGGGAGGGCTGATGGAGCAGTACTTC. Translating it yields CSARRAGGLMEQYF.

This clonotype was counted between two and nine times. The chain joins TRBV6-1 to TRBJ1-4, with TRBD1 matching over 8 bases. The V gene end was trimmed by 6 bases and the J gene end by 5 bases; junction bases not matched to a gene: 14. CDR1 is MNHNS, CDR2 SASEGT, per germline. This CDR3 is built from 17 residues. DNA for the CDR3: TGTGCCAGCAGGAGGCCCCCCGGACAGGGTTGGAATGAAAAACTGTTTTTT. It encodes CASRRPPGQGWNEKLFF.

A word on this clonotype: Given a much more abundant clone one base away, this may be a read error. The chain combines TRBV7-3 with TRBJ2-2, with D possibly TRBD2 on 7 matching bases. V lost 1 base and J 4 bases, leaving 16 bases between the germline ends. Germline-derived CDR1 and CDR2 are SGHTA and FQGTGA. The CDR3 sequence is 17 residues long. DNA of the CDR3: TGTGCCAGCAGCTTAAGAGGAGGGGGAGGGGCCACCGGGGAGCTGTTTTTT. This sequence encodes CASSLRGGGGATGELFF.

This clonotype was seen many times. The V gene is TRBV24-1, the J gene TRBJ2-3, with D perhaps matching TRBD1 (5 bases). The CDR3 extends over 15 amino acids. Per germline, CDR1 KGHDR and CDR2 SFDVKD. V was pared by 3 bases and J by 1 base, with 10 bases between. CDR3 DNA sequence: TGTGCCACCAGTGATGTAGGGGTGGGCACAGATACGCAGTATTTT. Its translation: CATSDVGVGTDTQYF.

The genes are TRBV6-5 and TRBJ2-7; 12 bases fit TRBD2. Germline V gene lookup returns CDR1 MNHEY and CDR2 SVGAGI. Trimming removed 6 bases from V and 1 base from J; junction bases left unmatched: 7. The CDR3 loop spans 16 amino acids. CDR3 loop: CASSGLAGWASYEQYF. The CDR3, as DNA: TGTGCCAGCAGCGGACTAGCGGGATGGGCGTCCTACGAGCAGTACTTC.

This chain links TRBV5-4 with TRBJ2-7; perhaps TRBD1 as D (6 bases). V was shortened by 4 bases and J by 3 bases, with 11 bases between the two germline ends. Germline V gene data show CDR1 as SGHNT and CDR2 as YYREEE (reference sequence). This CDR3 has 13 amino acids. The CDR3 loop is CASSNREGYEQYF. The CDR3 coding sequence is TGTGCCAGCAGCAACAGGGAAGGCTACGAGCAGTACTTC.

This clonotype occurred many times. The CDR3 DNA follows: TGTGCCAGCAGTCCCGGACTGATCACCTACGAGCAGTACTTC. Its translation: CASSPGLITYEQYF. The rearrangement links TRBV6-2 or TRBV6-3 to TRBJ2-7; weak D call: TRBD2 (5 bases). The CDR3 extends over 14 amino acids. The ends were cut back, 5 bases at V and 2 bases at J, with 13 bases in the middle. CDR1 and CDR2 from the germline V gene are MNHEY and SVGEGT.

This clonotype was seen repeatedly, ten times or more. Only one base separates this from a far larger clonotype, so it likely reflects a read error. The rearrangement uses TRBV11-3 and TRBJ2-1; 7 nucleotides line up with TRBD1. CDR1 is SGHNT and CDR2 is YENEEA in the germline V gene. Trimming at V came to 5 bases and at J to 8 bases, leaving 12 bases not matched to a gene. The CDR3 runs to 15 residues. CDR3 sequence reads: CASSPPRTGDHEQFF. The CDR3, as DNA: TGTGCCAGCAGCCCTCCACGGACAGGCGACCATGAGCAGTTCTTC.

This clonotype was counted many times. CDR3 protein: CASGLGSGHYGEAFF. CDR3 bases: TGTGCTAGTGGTTTGGGCTCAGGGCACTATGGTGAAGCTTTCTTT. This rearrangement joins TRBV12-5 to TRBJ1-1, with a tentative D call TRBD1 (5 bases). CDR1 is LGHNT and CDR2 is FRNRAP in the germline V gene. This CDR3 spans 15 amino acids. V was cut by 1 base and J by 7 bases, with 16 bases left in between.

Notes on this clonotype: It differs at one base from a far larger clone, so likely a read error. The chain has TRBV11-2 and TRBJ2-7, with 13 bases aligning to TRBD2. This CDR3 is 18 amino acids long. Germline V gives CDR1 SGHAT, CDR2 FQNNGV. The CDR3 region has the DNA TGTGCCAGCAGCTTACTTTTTAGTACTAGCGGGAGGGCCTACGGGCAGTACTTC. Its protein is CASSLLFSTSGRAYGQYF.

This sequence joins TRBV11-3 and TRBJ1-4, with TRBD1 as a possible D gene (5 bases). Trimming removed 1 base from V and 0 bases from J, with 6 bases in between. The CDR3 length is 15 residues. Germline CDR1 reads SGHNT; CDR2 reads YENEEA. CDR3 sequence reads: CASSLGGATNEKLFF. Here the CDR3 DNA reads TGTGCCAGCAGCTTAGGGGGCGCAACTAATGAAAAACTGTTTTTT.

This clonotype was counted many times. The V call is TRBV12-5, the J call TRBJ2-4; 14 bases map to TRBD2. The junction had 9 bases not matched to a gene; V was cut back by 7 bases and J by 1 base. The CDR3 runs 18 residues. Germline values: CDR1 LGHNT, CDR2 FRNRAP. The CDR3 protein is CASEPGLAGVRAKNIQYF. For the CDR3, the DNA is TGTGCTAGTGAGCCGGGACTAGCGGGAGTTAGGGCCAAAAACATTCAGTACTTC.

This clonotype was seen ten or more times. V usage is TRBV6-2 or TRBV6-3 and J usage is TRBJ2-3; D not resolved. Trimming shortened V by 4 bases and J by 6 bases, and 14 bases separated the two germline ends. Germline V gene data show CDR1 as MNHEY and CDR2 as SVGEGT. This CDR3 region has 14 residues. CDR3 in amino acids: CASSLTRPSDTQYF. Written as DNA, the CDR3 is TGTGCCAGCAGTTTGACGCGCCCTTCTGATACGCAGTATTTT.

This chain uses TRBV19 with TRBJ1-5; D possibly corresponds to TRBD1 (5 bases). The CDR3 consists of 15 residues. V lost 8 bases and J lost 2, with 16 bases in between. Looked up from germline, CDR1 is LNHDA and CDR2 is SQIVND (reference sequence). In DNA form, the CDR3 reads TGTGCCAGTGCGCGGCAGGGATCAGGCAATCAGCCCCAGCATTTT. This sequence encodes CASARQGSGNQPQHF.

In this sample, this clonotype turned up many times. The chain uses TRBV9 and TRBJ2-7; possibly TRBD2 for D (6 bases). The CDR3 has 14 amino acids. Deletions cut 0 bases from V and 2 bases from J, with 9 bases between. Germline V gene data show CDR1 as SGDLS and CDR2 as YYNGEE. CDR3 in amino acids: CASSVGGGAYEQYF. Here the CDR3 DNA reads TGTGCCAGCAGCGTAGGTGGAGGGGCCTACGAGCAGTACTTC.

The table lists this clonotype with a few counts. V usage is TRBV10-2 and J usage is TRBJ1-3; no firm D call. This CDR3 is built from 15 residues. Looked up from germline, CDR1 is WSHSY and CDR2 is SAAADI. The V gene lost 3 bases and the J gene lost 2 bases, with 11 bases spanning the gap. CDR3 coding DNA: TGCGCCAGCAGTGATCGGCAGGTTACTGGAAACACCATATATTTT. Its protein is CASSDRQVTGNTIYF.

The sample holds many counts of this clonotype. This chain joins TRBV6-5 and TRBJ2-7; maybe TRBD1 (6 bases). Germline loops: CDR1 MNHEY, CDR2 SVGAGI. Trimming shortened V by 6 bases and J by 4 bases, and 16 bases separated the two germline ends. The length of the CDR3 is 14 residues. CDR3 region: CASRPGHGPYEQYF. CDR3 nucleotide sequence: TGTGCCAGCAGGCCGGGACACGGACCTTACGAGCAGTACTTC.